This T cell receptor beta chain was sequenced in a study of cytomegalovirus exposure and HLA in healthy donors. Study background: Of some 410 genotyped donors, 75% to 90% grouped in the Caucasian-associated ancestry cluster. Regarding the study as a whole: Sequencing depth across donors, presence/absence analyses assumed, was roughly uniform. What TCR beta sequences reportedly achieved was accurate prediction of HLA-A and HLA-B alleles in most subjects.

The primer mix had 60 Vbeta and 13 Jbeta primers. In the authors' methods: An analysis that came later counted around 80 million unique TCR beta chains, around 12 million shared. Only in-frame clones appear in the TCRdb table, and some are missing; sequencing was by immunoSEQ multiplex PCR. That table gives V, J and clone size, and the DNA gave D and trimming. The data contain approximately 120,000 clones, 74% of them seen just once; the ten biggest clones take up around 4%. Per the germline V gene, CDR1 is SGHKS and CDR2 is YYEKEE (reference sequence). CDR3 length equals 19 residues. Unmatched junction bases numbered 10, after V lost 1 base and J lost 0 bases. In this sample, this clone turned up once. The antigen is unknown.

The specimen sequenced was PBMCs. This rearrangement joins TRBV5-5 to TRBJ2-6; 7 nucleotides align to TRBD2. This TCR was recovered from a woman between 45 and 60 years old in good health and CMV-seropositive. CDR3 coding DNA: TGTGCCAGCAGCTTGTCTAGAGGACTAGTCGTCTCTGGGGCCAACGTCCTGACTTTC. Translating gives CASSLSRGLVVSGANVLTF.